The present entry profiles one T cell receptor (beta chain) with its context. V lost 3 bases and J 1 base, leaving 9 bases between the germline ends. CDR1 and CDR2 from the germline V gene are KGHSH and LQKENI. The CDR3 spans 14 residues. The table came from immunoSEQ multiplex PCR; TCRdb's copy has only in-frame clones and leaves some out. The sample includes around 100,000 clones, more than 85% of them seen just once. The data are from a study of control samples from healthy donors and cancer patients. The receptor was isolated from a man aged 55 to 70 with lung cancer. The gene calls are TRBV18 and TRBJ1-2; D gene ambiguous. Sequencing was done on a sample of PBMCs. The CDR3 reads CASSPQSFNYGYTF. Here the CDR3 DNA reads TGTGCCAGCTCACCGCAGTCCTTTAACTATGGCTACACCTTC.